This paragraph covers one T cell receptor (beta chain) sequence. Its cognate antigen is unknown. These data belong to a study of regulatory T cells in long-lasting Graves disease. Broader study findings: The analysis examined peripheral blood only and excluded thyroid tissue.

The V gene's germline CDR1 is MDHEN and CDR2 SYDVKM. The CDR3 has 18 amino acids. V trimming: 10 bases; J trimming: 3 bases; junction bases outside the gene matches: 17. Time point: newly diagnosed GD, antithyroid drugs for less than 3 months. Researchers made the TCR library from RNA that was extracted from PBMCs. Both iRepertoire HTBI primers and Arm-PCR of CDR3 regions were used to build the TCR beta libraries. TCRdb independently ran MiXCR on the multiplex PCR reads; one entry per CDR3 protein. The table lists approximately 460,000 distinct CDR3 sequences, about 16% of them singletons. These data also featured in a second study, about T cells in Graves' hyperthyroidism and ophthalmopathy. That source adds: HTBI primers were employed in a first-round RT-PCR of the TCR CDR3. The blood repertoire included most of the expanded thyroid clonotypes above 0.001.

This chain uses TRBV28 with TRBJ2-1, with TRBD2 matching 11 bases. Sample: peripheral blood mononuclear cells (PBMCs), taken at new diagnosis, from a patient treated with antithyroid drugs. The receptor was derived from a woman aged 25 to 39 with Graves disease. The CDR3 DNA is TGTGCCACCACCCCGTACGTAGCGGGAGGGCCAGACTACAATGAGCAGTTCTTC. This codes for CATTPYVAGGPDYNEQFF.